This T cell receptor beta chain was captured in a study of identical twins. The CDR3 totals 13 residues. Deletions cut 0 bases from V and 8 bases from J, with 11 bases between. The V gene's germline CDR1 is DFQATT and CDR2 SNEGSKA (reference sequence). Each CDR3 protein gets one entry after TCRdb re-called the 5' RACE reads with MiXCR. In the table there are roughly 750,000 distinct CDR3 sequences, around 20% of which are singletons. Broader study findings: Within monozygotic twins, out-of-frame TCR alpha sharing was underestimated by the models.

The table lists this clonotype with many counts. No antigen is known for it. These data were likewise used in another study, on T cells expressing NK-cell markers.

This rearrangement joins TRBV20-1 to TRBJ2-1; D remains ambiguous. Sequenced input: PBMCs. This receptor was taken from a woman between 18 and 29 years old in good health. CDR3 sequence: CSARDEVGYEQFF. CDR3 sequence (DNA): TGCAGTGCTAGAGATGAAGTCGGGTATGAGCAGTTCTTC.